This is a list of T cell receptor beta chains from one sample in a study of cytomegalovirus exposure and HLA in healthy donors. Generated by immunoSEQ multiplex PCR, the TCRdb table keeps only in-frame clones and is missing some. Of 40,000 to 60,000 clones in the sample, about 94% are singletons; the top ten hold 7.8%. The sample taken for sequencing was PBMCs. The receptors shown here come from a woman between 18 and 30 years old in good health and CMV-seropositive. Each CDR3 is given with its conserved first and last residue. A D gene is named only where the DNA matches it firmly. Only part of the rows carry a size: once, few, many, or a class if the clone is expanded.

j_call: TRBJ2-7
d_call: NA
clone_size: NA
v_call: TRBV4-1
cdr3_aa: CASSQGRGPYEQYF
cdr3_nt: TGCGCCAGCAGCCAAGGAAGGGGCCCCTACGAGCAGTACTTC

j_call: TRBJ2-3
d_call: TRBD2
clone_size: NA
v_call: TRBV5-1
cdr3_aa: CASSLGLAGGSTDTQYF
cdr3_nt: TGCGCCAGCAGCTTAGGACTAGCGGGAGGTAGCACAGATACGCAGTATTTT

j_call: TRBJ1-6
d_call: NA
clone_size: NA
v_call: TRBV10-3
cdr3_aa: CAIRSGDNSPLHF
cdr3_nt: TGTGCCATCAGGTCCGGGGATAATTCACCCCTCCACTTT

j_call: TRBJ2-1
d_call: TRBD2
clone_size: NA
v_call: TRBV27
cdr3_aa: CASSVLAGVYNEQFF
cdr3_nt: TGTGCCAGCAGTGTACTAGCGGGGGTTTACAATGAGCAGTTCTTC

j_call: TRBJ2-3
d_call: TRBD1
clone_size: NA
v_call: TRBV9
cdr3_aa: CASSVEGTGGTDTQYF
cdr3_nt: TGTGCCAGCAGCGTAGAAGGGACAGGGGGGACAGATACGCAGTATTTT

j_call: TRBJ2-7
d_call: TRBD1
clone_size: once
v_call: TRBV28
cdr3_aa: CASSFGTGPRGQYF
cdr3_nt: TGTGCCAGCAGTTTCGGGACAGGACCGAGGGGGCAGTACTTC

j_call: TRBJ2-5
d_call: NA
clone_size: NA
v_call: TRBV30
cdr3_aa: CAWSIRQETQYF
cdr3_nt: TGTGCCTGGAGTATCAGGCAAGAGACCCAGTACTTC

j_call: TRBJ2-7
d_call: NA
clone_size: NA
v_call: TRBV5-1
cdr3_aa: CATWGDEPTPYEQYF
cdr3_nt: TGCGCCACCTGGGGGGACGAACCTACCCCCTACGAGCAGTACTTC

j_call: TRBJ2-1
d_call: TRBD2
clone_size: NA
v_call: TRBV15
cdr3_aa: CATSRGGRDQGNEQFF
cdr3_nt: TGTGCCACCAGCAGGGGGGGGAGGGATCAAGGGAATGAGCAGTTCTTC

j_call: TRBJ1-1
d_call: NA
clone_size: NA
v_call: TRBV2
cdr3_aa: CATLQENTEAFF
cdr3_nt: TGTGCCACCCTACAGGAGAACACTGAAGCTTTCTTT

j_call: TRBJ2-7
d_call: NA
clone_size: NA
v_call: TRBV10-3
cdr3_aa: CAISEEPTSYEQYF
cdr3_nt: TGTGCCATCAGTGAGGAACCCACTAGCTACGAGCAGTACTTC

j_call: TRBJ1-1
d_call: NA
clone_size: NA
v_call: TRBV5-1
cdr3_aa: CASSLVVGQGGAFF
cdr3_nt: TGCGCCAGCAGCTTGGTAGTAGGGCAGGGAGGCGCTTTCTTT

j_call: TRBJ1-5
d_call: NA
clone_size: NA
v_call: TRBV30
cdr3_aa: CAWSAEEDQPQHF
cdr3_nt: TGTGCCTGGAGTGCCGAGGAAGATCAGCCCCAGCATTTT

j_call: TRBJ2-7
d_call: TRBD2
clone_size: once
v_call: TRBV19
cdr3_aa: CASSPRTRSYVEQYF
cdr3_nt: TGTGCCAGTAGTCCGCGGACTAGGTCCTACGTGGAGCAGTACTTC

j_call: TRBJ2-5
d_call: NA
clone_size: once
v_call: TRBV11-2
cdr3_aa: CASSSSVETQYF
cdr3_nt: TGTGCCAGCAGCTCTAGCGTAGAGACCCAGTACTTC

j_call: TRBJ2-1
d_call: TRBD2
clone_size: NA
v_call: TRBV28
cdr3_aa: CASRLAVYNEQFF
cdr3_nt: TGTGCCAGCAGACTAGCGGTCTACAATGAGCAGTTCTTC

j_call: TRBJ2-7
d_call: NA
clone_size: NA
v_call: TRBV7-6
cdr3_aa: CASSLEAGGEQYF
cdr3_nt: TGTGCCAGCAGCTTAGAGGCGGGTGGAGAGCAGTACTTC

j_call: TRBJ2-5
d_call: TRBD2
clone_size: once
v_call: TRBV14
cdr3_aa: CASSPGLADRETQYF
cdr3_nt: TGTGCCAGCAGCCCGGGACTAGCGGATCGGGAGACCCAGTACTTC

j_call: TRBJ2-7
d_call: NA
clone_size: NA
v_call: TRBV11-2
cdr3_aa: CASSSQRARGRTYEQYF
cdr3_nt: TGTGCCAGCAGCTCCCAACGCGCTAGGGGCAGAACCTACGAGCAGTACTTC

j_call: TRBJ2-3
d_call: NA
clone_size: NA
v_call: TRBV19
cdr3_aa: CASSLRGGSTDTQYF
cdr3_nt: TGTGCCAGTAGTCTCAGGGGCGGCAGCACAGATACGCAGTATTTT

j_call: TRBJ2-1
d_call: TRBD2
clone_size: NA
v_call: TRBV27
cdr3_aa: CASSFSNSGGPFGEQFF
cdr3_nt: TGTGCCAGCAGTTTTTCGAATAGCGGGGGGCCTTTTGGTGAGCAGTTCTTC

j_call: TRBJ2-1
d_call: TRBD2
clone_size: NA
v_call: TRBV6-1
cdr3_aa: CASKPGGGIYNEQFF
cdr3_nt: TGTGCCAGCAAACCCGGGGGGGGGATATACAATGAGCAGTTCTTC

j_call: TRBJ2-3
d_call: TRBD1
clone_size: NA
v_call: TRBV30
cdr3_aa: CAASGQGEIDTQYF
cdr3_nt: TGTGCCGCCTCCGGACAGGGGGAGATAGATACGCAGTATTTT

j_call: TRBJ2-1
d_call: TRBD2
clone_size: NA
v_call: TRBV7-3
cdr3_aa: CASSPRLAGYNEQFF
cdr3_nt: TGTGCCAGCAGCCCCCGACTAGCGGGATACAATGAGCAGTTCTTC

j_call: TRBJ2-1
d_call: NA
clone_size: NA
v_call: TRBV6-6
cdr3_aa: CASSYSAGSPYNEQFF
cdr3_nt: TGTGCCAGCAGTTACTCGGCGGGATCCCCTTACAATGAGCAGTTCTTC

j_call: TRBJ2-2
d_call: NA
clone_size: NA
v_call: TRBV19
cdr3_aa: CASSIQGLNTGELFF
cdr3_nt: TGTGCCAGTAGTATACAGGGGTTGAACACCGGGGAGCTGTTTTTT

j_call: TRBJ2-5
d_call: NA
clone_size: NA
v_call: TRBV4-2
cdr3_aa: CASSQTTTEETQYF
cdr3_nt: TGTGCCAGCAGCCAAACTACGACAGAAGAGACCCAGTACTTC

j_call: TRBJ1-2
d_call: NA
clone_size: NA
v_call: TRBV6-1
cdr3_aa: CASSEIGRGDGYTF
cdr3_nt: TGTGCCAGCAGTGAGATTGGCAGGGGAGATGGCTACACCTTC

j_call: TRBJ1-2
d_call: NA
clone_size: NA
v_call: TRBV4-2
cdr3_aa: CASSQGAGQNYGYTF
cdr3_nt: TGTGCCAGCAGCCAAGGAGCGGGCCAAAACTATGGCTACACCTTC

j_call: TRBJ2-7
d_call: TRBD2
clone_size: NA
v_call: TRBV16
cdr3_aa: CASSQYELAGESSYEQYF
cdr3_nt: TGTGCCAGCAGCCAATATGAACTAGCGGGAGAATCCTCCTACGAGCAGTACTTC

j_call: TRBJ2-1
d_call: TRBD2
clone_size: NA
v_call: TRBV6-1
cdr3_aa: CSGREGLGEQFF
cdr3_nt: TGTTCAGGGCGGGAGGGCCTAGGTGAGCAGTTCTTC

j_call: TRBJ1-3
d_call: NA
clone_size: NA
v_call: TRBV18
cdr3_aa: CASSDHAGSGNTIYF
cdr3_nt: TGTGCCAGCTCCGACCACGCGGGCTCTGGAAACACCATATATTTT

j_call: TRBJ2-7
d_call: TRBD2
clone_size: NA
v_call: TRBV6-6
cdr3_aa: CASSNKGTSGGYEQYF
cdr3_nt: TGTGCCAGCAGCAACAAAGGGACTAGCGGAGGCTACGAGCAGTACTTC

j_call: TRBJ2-7
d_call: NA
clone_size: once
v_call: TRBV27
cdr3_aa: CASSLGEPYEQYF
cdr3_nt: TGTGCCAGCAGTTTAGGGGAGCCCTACGAGCAGTACTTC

j_call: TRBJ2-7
d_call: NA
clone_size: once
v_call: TRBV7-9
cdr3_aa: CASSFRNLPYEQYF
cdr3_nt: TGTGCCAGCAGCTTCAGGAACTTACCCTACGAGCAGTACTTC

j_call: TRBJ2-1
d_call: NA
clone_size: NA
v_call: TRBV6-4
cdr3_aa: CASSDTPTSSYNEQFF
cdr3_nt: TGTGCCAGCAGTGACACACCGACTAGTTCCTACAATGAGCAGTTCTTC

j_call: TRBJ2-7
d_call: TRBD1
clone_size: NA
v_call: TRBV19
cdr3_aa: CASSIGGTASYEQYF
cdr3_nt: TGTGCCAGTAGTATAGGAGGGACAGCCTCCTACGAGCAGTACTTC

j_call: TRBJ2-2
d_call: TRBD2
clone_size: NA
v_call: TRBV2
cdr3_aa: CASSLAVAGAGELFF
cdr3_nt: TGTGCCAGCAGTCTAGCGGTGGCTGGGGCCGGGGAGCTGTTTTTT

j_call: TRBJ2-7
d_call: TRBD1
clone_size: NA
v_call: TRBV29-1
cdr3_aa: CSVEAPNKQGATYEQYF
cdr3_nt: TGCAGCGTTGAAGCGCCGAATAAACAGGGGGCTACCTACGAGCAGTACTTC